Below, 20 T cell receptor beta chains from the same sample are listed, as sequenced in a study of T cell responses to AZD1222 COVID-19 vaccine. TCRdb's table, derived via immunoSEQ multiplex PCR, lists solely in-frame clones and lacks some. This sample has approximately 180,000 clones, with 90% to 95% found just once. The sequencing here drew on peripheral blood, taken 28 days after the second dose of the MenACWY control vaccine. All receptors derive from an adult who received the MenACWY meningococcal vaccine as a control.

The chain employs TRBV19 and TRBJ2-7, with 10 bases that match TRBD1. CDR3 size: 16 residues. Germline CDR1 is LNHDA and CDR2 is SQIVND (reference sequence). J was trimmed by 0 bases and V by 4 bases; bases with no gene match: 6. CDR3 coding DNA: TGTGCCAGTAGTACCCCTTGGACAGGGGGCTCCTACGAGCAGTACTTC. As protein: CASSTPWTGGSYEQYF.

The CDR3 region has the DNA TGTGCCAGCAGTGCTGATAGCGGGAGATACGAGCAGTACTTC. This gives the protein CASSADSGRYEQYF. V is TRBV2 and J is TRBJ2-7, with 9 bases aligning to TRBD2. This CDR3 region has 14 residues. CDR1 is SNHLY and CDR2 is FYNNEI in the germline V gene. The V gene end was trimmed by 4 bases and the J gene end by 4 bases; junction bases not matched to a gene: 5.

The rearrangement uses TRBV27 and TRBJ1-2; 7 nucleotides match TRBD1. With V trimmed by 4 bases and J by 2 bases, 4 bases remained unmatched. The germline V gene encodes CDR1 MNHEY and CDR2 SMNVEV (reference sequence). The CDR3 runs 14 residues. The CDR3 region has the DNA TGTGCCAGCAGTTACGACAGGGAGAACTATGGCTACACCTTC. This gives the protein CASSYDRENYGYTF.

The chain employs TRBV7-2 and TRBJ2-6; the D is unclear. The CDR3 loop spans 16 amino acids. Germline values: CDR1 SGHTA, CDR2 FQGNSA. V was clipped by 1 base and J by 2 bases, with 9 bases between them. CDR3 residues: CASSLVGTTGANVLTF. The CDR3 nucleotides read TGTGCCAGCAGCTTAGTGGGAACCACTGGGGCCAACGTCCTGACTTTC.

J is TRBJ1-3 and V is TRBV19, with unresolved D. Germline lookup yields CDR1 LNHDA and CDR2 SQIVND (reference sequence). The CDR3 is made up of 14 amino acids. The ends were cut back, 3 bases at V and 6 bases at J, with 12 bases in the middle. The CDR3 loop reads CASSIKVPQNTIYF. As DNA, the CDR3 is TGTGCCAGTAGTATTAAGGTTCCCCAAAACACCATATATTTT.

V gene TRBV18 combines with J gene TRBJ2-3, with TRBD2 identical over 8 bases. The germline CDR1 and CDR2 sequences are KGHSH and LQKENI. The CDR3 consists of 15 residues. Trimming removed 2 bases from V and 5 bases from J; junction bases left unmatched: 6. The CDR3 sequence is CASSPSGRGLDTQYF. The CDR3 DNA follows: TGTGCCAGCTCACCAAGCGGGAGAGGTTTAGATACGCAGTATTTT.

The chain carries TRBV5-4 and TRBJ2-3; unclear D gene. Germline CDR1 reads SGHNT; CDR2 reads YYREEE (reference sequence). The germline V and J ends were trimmed by 4 bases and 2 bases, with 17 bases remaining between them. The CDR3 totals 16 residues. CDR3 DNA: TGTGCCAGCAGCCCCGCCGCAGCCGTTCTCACAGATACGCAGTATTTT. It encodes CASSPAAAVLTDTQYF.

The chain uses TRBV18 and TRBJ1-2, with D possibly matching TRBD1 (6 bases). Germline V gives CDR1 KGHSH, CDR2 LQKENI. This CDR3 is built from 15 residues. V lost 5 bases, J lost 3 bases, and 16 bases lay in between. The CDR3 loop is CASSVQGIIDYGYTF. The CDR3 region has the DNA TGTGCCAGCTCAGTACAGGGAATTATCGACTATGGCTACACCTTC.

The chain joins TRBV19 to TRBJ2-7, with 15 bases aligning to TRBD2. CDR3 length: 16 residues. The V segment lost 5 bases and the J segment 7 bases; nucleotides outside the gene matches: 9. Germline V lookup: CDR1 LNHDA, CDR2 SQIVND (reference sequence). The CDR3 sequence is CASSLRTSGRAREQYF. The CDR3 region has the DNA TGTGCCAGTAGTCTGCGGACTAGCGGGAGGGCCAGGGAGCAGTACTTC.

V gene TRBV5-1 combines with J gene TRBJ2-1; 8 nucleotides agree with TRBD2. Germline trimming cut 2 bases from V and 8 bases from J; bases unmatched to any gene: 6. There are 14 residues in the CDR3. Germline V lookup: CDR1 SGHRS, CDR2 YFSETQ. The DNA of the CDR3 is TGCGCCAGCAGCTTTACAGCGGGAGTTCATGAGCAGTTCTTC. Amino acid sequence: CASSFTAGVHEQFF.

The chain employs TRBV5-1 and TRBJ1-1, with D possibly being TRBD1 (5 bases). Germline CDR1 SGHRS, CDR2 YFSETQ. CDR3 length: 15 amino acids. V was shortened by 0 bases and J by 0 bases, with 9 bases between the two germline ends. CDR3 amino acids: CASSLGGFMNTEAFF. The CDR3 region has the DNA TGCGCCAGCAGCTTGGGGGGGTTCATGAACACTGAAGCTTTCTTT.

DNA for the CDR3: TGTGCCAGCATTTCCGGGAGACAGGGGGCAAGCTACGAGCAGTACTTC. This gives the protein CASISGRQGASYEQYF. The rearrangement links TRBV2 to TRBJ2-7; 10 nucleotides align to TRBD1. The CDR3 length is 16 residues. V lost 7 bases to trimming and J lost 3 bases; unmatched junction nucleotides: 12. Per the germline V gene, CDR1 is SNHLY and CDR2 is FYNNEI.

This clone was counted a few times. The rearrangement uses TRBV7-2 and TRBJ1-3; 7 bases agree with TRBD1. Unmatched junction bases numbered 7, after V lost 5 bases and J lost 0 bases. The CDR3 runs to 16 residues. From germline, CDR1 is SGHTA and CDR2 FQGNSA. The CDR3 spells CASSLGQADSGNTIYF. In DNA form, the CDR3 reads TGTGCCAGCAGCCTAGGACAGGCCGACTCTGGAAACACCATATATTTT.

This clone was seen only once. This sequence joins TRBV5-1 and TRBJ2-1, with 9 bases matching TRBD2. CDR1 is SGHRS and CDR2 is YFSETQ in the germline V gene. V trimming: 0 bases; J trimming: 5 bases; junction bases outside the gene matches: 3. This CDR3 contains 15 residues. The CDR3 nucleotides read TGCGCCAGCAGCTTGGGGTTAGCGGGAGACAATGAGCAGTTCTTC. It codes for CASSLGLAGDNEQFF.

The count of this clone is one. The V gene is TRBV3-1 (or the pseudogene TRBV3-2), the J gene TRBJ1-6, with D tentatively TRBD1 (5 bases). Trimming cost V 0 bases and J 7 bases, with 10 bases left between them. CDR3 length: 15 residues. Per germline, CDR1 LGHDT and CDR2 YNNKEL (reference sequence). The CDR3 region is CASSQDQGRNSPLHF. The CDR3 nucleotides read TGTGCCAGCAGCCAAGATCAGGGCAGGAATTCACCCCTCCACTTT.

CDR3 in DNA: TGCGCCAGCAGCTTGCGGGGAGACCTCTACAATGAGCAGTTCTTC. Protein product: CASSLRGDLYNEQFF. J is TRBJ2-1 and V is TRBV5-1; possibly TRBD2 for D (5 bases). V shed 1 base and J shed 3 bases, with 11 bases lying between them. The V gene's germline CDR1 is SGHRS and CDR2 YFSETQ. The length of the CDR3 is 15 residues.

V usage is TRBV19 and J usage is TRBJ2-1, with D tentatively TRBD2 (5 bases). CDR1 LNHDA and CDR2 SQIVND come from the germline V gene (reference sequence). V lost 1 base and J 4 bases, leaving 5 bases between the germline ends. The CDR3 runs to 13 residues. Here the CDR3 DNA reads TGTGCCAGTAGTATAGGACTATACAATGAGCAGTTCTTC. Translating gives CASSIGLYNEQFF.

This chain joins TRBV11-3 and TRBJ2-1; D is unresolved. The length of the CDR3 is 14 residues. V lost 0 bases to trimming and J lost 8 bases, with 11 bases between them. Germline CDR1 is SGHNT and CDR2 is YENEEA. This CDR3 reads CASSLDHLPDEQFF. The CDR3 DNA is TGTGCCAGCAGCTTAGATCACCTACCCGATGAGCAGTTCTTC.

The chain has TRBV18 and TRBJ2-4, with TRBD1 matching over 8 bases. V lost 5 bases and J lost 7; bases outside the gene matches: 7. CDR1 KGHSH and CDR2 LQKENI come from the germline V gene. The CDR3 runs 14 residues. The CDR3 DNA reads as TGTGCCAGCTCAGCATCAGGGGGCCGTAACATTCAGTACTTC. Its protein is CASSASGGRNIQYF.

This chain links TRBV19 with TRBJ2-7, with 7 bases matching TRBD2. V shed 6 bases, J shed 3 bases, and the junction held 8 bases outside the gene matches. Per the germline V gene, CDR1 is LNHDA and CDR2 is SQIVND (reference sequence). This CDR3 region has 14 residues. This CDR3 is CASSKGGTSYEQYF. The CDR3 bases are TGTGCCAGTAGCAAGGGAGGGACCAGCTACGAGCAGTACTTC. Together with reference TRBV19 and TRBJ2-7, the CDR3 gives the full variable domain: DGGITQSPKYLFRKEGQNVTLSCEQNLNHDAMYWYRQDPGQGLRLIYYSQIVNDFQKGDIAEGYSVSREKKESFPLTVTSAQKNPTAFYLCASSKGGTSYEQYFGPGTRLTVT.